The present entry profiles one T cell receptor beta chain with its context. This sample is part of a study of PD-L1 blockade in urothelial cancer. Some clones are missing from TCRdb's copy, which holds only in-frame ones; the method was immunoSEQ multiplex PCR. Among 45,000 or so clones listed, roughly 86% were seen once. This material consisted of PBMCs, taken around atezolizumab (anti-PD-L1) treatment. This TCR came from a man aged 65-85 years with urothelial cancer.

The CDR3 coding sequence is TGTGCCAGCAGCTTCAACCGGGACAGGGTCCACGAGCAGTACTTC. Encoded protein: CASSFNRDRVHEQYF. J is TRBJ2-7 and V is TRBV7-2; TRBD1 matches 9 bases. The length of the CDR3 is 15 residues. Germline V gene data show CDR1 as SGHTA and CDR2 as FQGNSA. The junction had 8 bases not matched to a gene; V was cut back by 3 bases and J by 5 bases. The complete variable domain, with remaining parts taken from reference TRBV7-2 and TRBJ2-7, reads GAGVSQSPSNKVTEKGKDVELRCDPISGHTALYWYRQSLGQGLEFLIYFQGNSAPDKSGLPSDRFSAERTGGSVSTLTIQRTQQEDSAVYLCASSFNRDRVHEQYFGPGTRLTVT.